These T cell receptor beta chains were read from a single sample in a study of patients and donors after allogeneic stem cell transplantation. TCRdb re-called the RT-PCR reads through MiXCR, storing one row per CDR3 protein. The sample records 190,000 or so distinct CDR3 sequences, less than 45% being singletons. Source material: blood, either unsorted or a sorted T cell fraction (not recorded which). These receptors all stem from a human donor who was either an allogeneic HSCT recipient or a stem cell or donor lymphocyte infusion donor (not recorded which). It is not recorded whose cells these are; they may come from a transplant donor. CDR3s include the opening cysteine and the closing phenylalanine or tryptophan. The order of the fields is CDR3 DNA, CDR3 protein, D gene, clone size, V gene, J gene. A D gene is named only where the DNA matches it firmly. A row's size may be missing; if present it is once, few, many or a size class.

TGTGCCAGCAGCTTAGTAAGGCGGGTGAGCACAGATACGCAGTATTTT	CASSLVRRVSTDTQYF	-	once	TRBV7-2	TRBJ2-3
TGTGCCAGCAGACGCCCGGACAGGTTGGAGACCCAGTACTTC	CASRRPDRLETQYF	TRBD1	-	TRBV27	TRBJ2-5
TGTGCCAGCAGCCCTCCGGGCTATACGCAGTATTTT	CASSPPGYTQYF	-	-	TRBV11-2	TRBJ2-3
TGTGCCAGCAGCCTGGACAGGGGGCATGAAAAACTGTTTTTT	CASSLDRGHEKLFF	TRBD1	few	TRBV3-1	TRBJ1-4
TGCGCCAGCAGCTTCCGACAGGGGAGGAATAATTCACCCCTCCACTTT	CASSFRQGRNNSPLHF	TRBD1	-	TRBV5-1	TRBJ1-6
TGCGCCAGCAGCCACCCTCTGGCGGGAGCCACCCCAGGAAAAAATGAGCAGTTCTTC	CASSHPLAGATPGKNEQFF	TRBD2	-	TRBV4-3	TRBJ2-1
TGTGCCAGCAGTTTCTTTAGCGGAACACGCACCGGGGAGCTGTTTTTT	CASSFFSGTRTGELFF	-	few	TRBV27	TRBJ2-2
TGTGCCACCAGTGAGTGGGGGGATGGCTACACCTTC	CATSEWGDGYTF	-	few	TRBV24-1	TRBJ1-2
TGTGCCAGCAGCCCCGGCGGGGGGGGAACTGAAGCTTTCTTT	CASSPGGGGTEAFF	-	few	TRBV6-5	TRBJ1-1
TGTGCCAGCAGCGTAGGGACTAATGAAAAACTGTTTTTT	CASSVGTNEKLFF	-	once	TRBV9	TRBJ1-4
TGCAGCGGGTACGGGGGGGAGAACACTGAAGCTTTCTTT	CSGYGGENTEAFF	-	few	TRBV29-1	TRBJ1-1
TGTGCCAGCAGCGAGACCGACAGAAACTATGGCTACACCTTC	CASSETDRNYGYTF	-	few	TRBV9	TRBJ1-2
TGTGCCAGCAGCCGAACCCGGGGCCCGAACACTGAAGCTTTCTTT	CASSRTRGPNTEAFF	-	-	TRBV7-9	TRBJ1-1
TGCGCCAGCAGCCAGAACCCCAATCAGCCCCAGCATTTT	CASSQNPNQPQHF	-	-	TRBV4-3	TRBJ1-5
TGTGCCAGCAGCTTAGATCAGGGATTGGAGACCCAGTACTTC	CASSLDQGLETQYF	-	-	TRBV7-9	TRBJ2-5
TGTGCCAGCAGCTCCGGTGGTAGCGGGATGTCCTACAATGAGCAGTTCTTC	CASSSGGSGMSYNEQFF	TRBD2	few	TRBV5-6	TRBJ2-1
TGCGCCAGCAAAGATTCGAACTATGGCTACACCTTC	CASKDSNYGYTF	-	-	TRBV5-1	TRBJ1-2
TGCAGCGTTGAAGAGGGGCTAGGAAGGCAAGAGACCCAGTACTTC	CSVEEGLGRQETQYF	-	many	TRBV29-1	TRBJ2-5
TGTGCCAGCAGCTTGGGAACTTTCGGGACAGGCTACACAGATACGCAGTATTTT	CASSLGTFGTGYTDTQYF	TRBD1	few	TRBV5-6	TRBJ2-3
TGCGCCAGCAGCGAAGGGACTAGCGGAAACATTCAGTACTTC	CASSEGTSGNIQYF	TRBD2	few	TRBV5-1	TRBJ2-4
TGTGCCAGCAGTGGCACGACAGGGGGAAGAGTCACTGAAGCTTTCTTT	CASSGTTGGRVTEAFF	TRBD1	-	TRBV2	TRBJ1-1
TGTGCCAGCAGCCAACCGGGACCCATCACCGGGGAGCTGTTTTTT	CASSQPGPITGELFF	-	-	TRBV12-3/TRBV12-4	TRBJ2-2
TGTGCCACCAGCAGAGATACAGGGTCTAACTATGGCTACACCTTC	CATSRDTGSNYGYTF	-	few	TRBV15	TRBJ1-2
TGCAGCGTTGTTAACAGAAACACCTACGAGCAGTACTTC	CSVVNRNTYEQYF	-	-	TRBV29-1	TRBJ2-7
TGCGCCAGCAGCCACAATACAATTACTGAAGCTTTCTTT	CASSHNTITEAFF	-	-	TRBV5-1	TRBJ1-1
TGCGCCAGCAGCCAAGAGGCGCTTAGCGGGGGCTACGAGCAGTACTTC	CASSQEALSGGYEQYF	TRBD2	-	TRBV4-3	TRBJ2-7